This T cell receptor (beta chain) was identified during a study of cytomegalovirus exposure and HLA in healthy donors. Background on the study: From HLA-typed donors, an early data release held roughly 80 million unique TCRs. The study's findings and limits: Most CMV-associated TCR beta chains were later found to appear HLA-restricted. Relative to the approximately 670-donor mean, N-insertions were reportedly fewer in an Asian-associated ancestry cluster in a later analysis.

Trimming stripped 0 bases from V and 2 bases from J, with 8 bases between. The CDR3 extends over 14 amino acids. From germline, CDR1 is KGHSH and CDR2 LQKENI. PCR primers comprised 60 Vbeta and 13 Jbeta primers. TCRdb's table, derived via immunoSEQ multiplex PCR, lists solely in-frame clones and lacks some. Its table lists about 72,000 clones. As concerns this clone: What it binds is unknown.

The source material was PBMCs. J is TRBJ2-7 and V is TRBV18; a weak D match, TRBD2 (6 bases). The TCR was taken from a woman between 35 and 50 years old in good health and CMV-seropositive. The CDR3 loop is CASSPPGLTYEQYF. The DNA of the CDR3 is TGTGCCAGCTCACCACCGGGACTGACCTACGAGCAGTACTTC.